This T cell receptor beta chain was captured in a study of T cell responses to AZD1222 COVID-19 vaccine. Across the study: Timing groups of about 4 and about 12 weeks for second doses were pooled. Study conclusions and caveats: Dominant at 160-218 and 743-854, vaccine-associated CD4 TCRs also spanned spike. Only a handful of AZD1222 recipients, six or seven in all, had baseline seropositivity.

Here immunoSEQ multiplex PCR was the method, and the copy in TCRdb shows in-frame clones only, minus some. Among 130,000 or so clones listed, about 94% were seen once. Between the trimmed V and J ends, which lost 1 base and 5 bases, there was a span of 15 bases. The CDR3 is made up of 16 amino acids. Looked up from germline, CDR1 is LGHDT and CDR2 is YNNKEL (reference sequence). Note on this clone: The antigen is not known.

The V gene is TRBV3-1 (or the pseudogene TRBV3-2), the J gene TRBJ2-4; D may be TRBD1 (5 bases). This sequence originates from an adult in good health. The sequencing here drew on peripheral blood, taken on day 0 of AZD1222 vaccination. CDR3 sequence (DNA): TGTGCCAGCAGCCAAGTGGGTGGGGCAGGAGAAAACATTCAGTACTTC. Amino acids: CASSQVGGAGENIQYF.